The next 5 T cell receptor beta chains were all read from a single sample in a study of identical twins. TCRdb reanalysed the 5' RACE reads using MiXCR and keeps one entry per CDR3 protein. This table holds some 590,000 distinct CDR3 sequences, 9.6% found once. In addition, the sample was reused for a study of yellow fever vaccine responses in identical twins.

Input material: PBMCs. The receptors shown here come from a woman aged 18-29 years in good health.

There are many counts of this clonotype. The chain uses TRBV4-3 and TRBJ2-7; 10 nucleotides line up with TRBD1. J was trimmed by 3 bases and V by 1 base; bases with no gene match: 3. Germline lookup yields CDR1 LGHNA and CDR2 YSLEER. This CDR3 has 15 amino acids. CDR3: CASSQGQGARYEQYF. The DNA for the CDR3 is TGCGCCAGCAGCCAAGGACAGGGGGCGCGCTACGAGCAGTACTTC.

This clonotype showed up just a few times. V usage is TRBV30 and J usage is TRBJ2-3; no definite D call. Per germline, CDR1 GTSNPN and CDR2 SVGIG (reference sequence). V was clipped by 5 bases and J by 4 bases, with 22 bases between them. CDR3 length: 16 amino acids. The CDR3 is CAWVHHPGDGADTQYF. CDR3 DNA: TGTGCCTGGGTCCACCATCCTGGAGATGGCGCAGATACGCAGTATTTT.

At least ten counts were recorded for this clonotype. The chain recombines TRBV5-1 with TRBJ2-1; D call uncertain. Deletions cut 0 bases from V and 0 bases from J, with 7 bases between. From germline, CDR1 is SGHRS and CDR2 YFSETQ. The CDR3 is 15 amino acids. The CDR3 sequence: CASSLAGYSYNEQFF. The CDR3 DNA is TGCGCCAGCAGCTTGGCCGGTTACTCCTACAATGAGCAGTTCTTC.

This clonotype was detected a few times. The CDR3 is CASSQDPTSGVGNTIYF. DNA for the CDR3: TGTGCCAGCAGCCAAGATCCCACCTCAGGGGTAGGAAACACCATATATTTT. This chain uses TRBV4-2 with TRBJ1-3; TRBD1 is a possible D gene (6 bases). This CDR3 comprises 17 residues. V lost 0 bases and J lost 4, with 16 bases in between. Germline V gives CDR1 LGHNA, CDR2 YNFKEQ.

This clonotype appeared many times. The rearrangement uses TRBV12-3 or TRBV12-4 and TRBJ2-1; 9 positions match TRBD2. This CDR3 is built from 15 residues. V shed 8 bases and J 4 bases; nucleotides not matched to a gene: 9. The CDR3 region has the DNA TGTGCCAGCGCCCCCTTAGCGGGGGTATACAATGAGCAGTTCTTC. Protein product: CASAPLAGVYNEQFF.